Below are 30 T cell receptor beta chains sequenced from a single sample in a study of T-cell reconstitution after alpha-beta-depleted transplantation in children. Unique molecular identifiers were built into the TCRbeta library. In TCRdb, the PCR reads were re-called with MiXCR into one record per CDR3 protein. This table holds some 240,000 distinct CDR3 sequences, roughly a tenth found once. The source was PBMCs from the stem cell graft donor, collected from the stem cell graft. The receptors were sampled from a human donor who donated a stem cell graft to a child with SCID.

In its sample, this clonotype was seen a few times. This chain connects TRBV18 to TRBJ1-4, with a weak D call TRBD1 (6 bases). V lost 3 bases, J lost 5 bases, and 13 bases lay in between. Germline CDR1 reads KGHSH; CDR2 reads LQKENI. This CDR3 contains 15 residues. The CDR3 loop reads CASSPPSGTNEKLFF. In DNA, the CDR3 is TGTGCCAGCTCACCCCCGAGCGGGACAAATGAAAAACTGTTTTTT.

This clonotype was counted many times. This chain links TRBV5-6 with TRBJ2-2; no reliable D call. The CDR3 is 16 residues long. Trimming took off 0 bases at V and 4 bases at J, with 13 bases between the two ends. The germline gives CDR1 SGHDT, CDR2 YYEEEE. CDR3: CASSLGLFGATGELFF. The CDR3 DNA is TGTGCCAGCAGCTTGGGTCTTTTCGGAGCCACCGGGGAGCTGTTTTTT. Combining the CDR3 with reference TRBV5-6 and TRBJ2-2 gives the whole variable domain DAGVTQSPTHLIKTRGQQVTLRCSPKSGHDTVSWYQQALGQGPQFIFQYYEEEERQRGNFPDRFSGHQFPNYSSELNVNALLLGDSALYLCASSLGLFGATGELFFGEGSRLTVL.

This clonotype was observed at least ten times. The rearrangement joins TRBV24-1 to TRBJ2-1; 8 bases align to TRBD2. Germline V CDR1 and CDR2: KGHDR, SFDVKD. This CDR3 is 15 amino acids long. The J segment lost 3 bases and the V segment lost 4 bases, leaving 4 bases of the junction unmatched. CDR3 sequence: CATSDARGVYNEQFF. The CDR3 bases are TGTGCCACCAGTGACGCGCGGGGGGTCTACAATGAGCAGTTCTTC.

As regards this clonotype: A much larger clone differs from this one at a single base, so this may be a read error. This CDR3 reads CASSQTQGALYGYPF. In nucleotides, the CDR3 is TGTGCCAGCAGCCAAACCCAGGGGGCCCTCTATGGCTACCCCTTC. The rearrangement uses TRBV14 and TRBJ1-2; 8 bases are shared with TRBD1. Per germline, CDR1 SGHDN and CDR2 FVKESK. The CDR3 contains 15 residues. Full variable domain (missing parts from reference TRBV14 and TRBJ1-2): EAGVTQFPSHSVIEKGQTVTLRCDPISGHDNLYWYRRVMGKEIKFLLHFVKESKQDESGMPNNRFLAERTGGTYSTLKVQPAELEDSGVYFCASSQTQGALYGYPFGSGTRLTVV.

This clonotype has a count of ten or more. This chain links TRBV11-1 with TRBJ2-7; the match to TRBD1 covers 7 bases. Germline lookup yields CDR1 SGHAT and CDR2 FQDESV (reference sequence). V lost 3 bases and J lost 1; bases outside the gene matches: 3. This CDR3 is 14 amino acids long. This CDR3 is CASSFTGVSYEQYF. In nucleotides, the CDR3 is TGTGCCAGCAGCTTCACAGGGGTATCCTACGAGCAGTACTTC.

This clonotype was counted ten times or more. The gene calls are TRBV12-3 or TRBV12-4 and TRBJ1-5; D gene ambiguous. The CDR3 is 15 residues long. Trimming cost V 7 bases and J 8 bases, with 21 bases left between them. The CDR3 sequence is CASTSGNPLTEPQHF. DNA for the CDR3: TGTGCCAGCACCTCGGGCAACCCCCTGACGGAGCCCCAGCATTTT.

Many counts were recorded for this clonotype. The chain uses TRBV27 and TRBJ1-1; D may be TRBD1 (6 bases). The CDR3 spans 14 residues. V lost 4 bases and J 1 base, leaving 10 bases between the germline ends. Germline loops: CDR1 MNHEY, CDR2 SMNVEV (reference sequence). The CDR3 DNA reads as TGTGCCAGCAGTTCTATGGACAGGAACACTGAAGCTTTCTTT. Translating it yields CASSSMDRNTEAFF.

This clonotype was counted many times. CDR3 amino acids: CASRLTQGTHTQYF. DNA for the CDR3: TGCGCCAGCAGATTGACACAGGGAACCCATACGCAGTATTTT. The V gene is TRBV5-1, the J gene TRBJ2-3; D may be TRBD1 (6 bases). The V gene's germline CDR1 is SGHRS and CDR2 YFSETQ. This CDR3 region has 14 residues. Trimming removed 5 bases at V and 7 bases at J, with 17 bases between. Full variable domain (missing parts from reference TRBV5-1 and TRBJ2-3): KAGVTQTPRYLIKTRGQQVTLSCSPISGHRSVSWYQQTPGQGLQFLFEYFSETQRNKGNFPGRFSGRQFSNSRSEMNVSTLELGDSALYLCASRLTQGTHTQYFGPGTRLTVL.

This sequence joins TRBV6-1 and TRBJ2-2; possible D gene TRBD2, 5 bases. The CDR3 contains 15 residues. Trimming stripped 4 bases from V and 5 bases from J, with 14 bases between. The germline gives CDR1 MNHNS, CDR2 SASEGT. CDR3 amino acids: CASSGQAWRTGELFF. CDR3 in DNA: TGTGCCAGCAGTGGTCAAGCTTGGAGGACCGGGGAGCTGTTTTTT.

This clonotype was recorded at least ten times. The chain is built from TRBV5-1 and TRBJ1-6; D perhaps matches TRBD1 (6 bases). The CDR3 totals 14 residues. V shed 4 bases and J shed 6 bases, with 11 bases lying between them. Germline-derived CDR1 and CDR2 are SGHRS and YFSETQ. CDR3 region: CASSREGGNSPLHF. The CDR3, as DNA: TGCGCCAGCAGCCGCGAGGGGGGTAATTCACCCCTCCACTTT.

This clonotype was seen ten or more times. CDR3 nucleotides: TGTGCCAGCAGCCGTCACCCGGGAAGCTCCTACGAGCAGTACTTC. Translation: CASSRHPGSSYEQYF. The rearrangement links TRBV5-8 to TRBJ2-7; D possibly corresponds to TRBD2 (5 bases). V was pared by 4 bases and J by 0 bases, with 14 bases between. CDR1 and CDR2 from the germline V gene are SGHTS and YDEGEE. This CDR3 contains 15 residues.

This chain links TRBV29-1 with TRBJ2-5; D unresolved. This CDR3 is 12 amino acids long. The V gene's germline CDR1 is SQVTM and CDR2 ANQGSEA. V was trimmed by 8 bases and J by 4 bases, leaving 14 bases between them. The CDR3 nucleotides are TGCAGCCTCGGCGATCCGGGAGAGACCCAGTACTTC. Its protein is CSLGDPGETQYF.

There are many counts of this clonotype. The chain uses TRBV7-2 and TRBJ2-3; D is unresolved. Germline V gene sequence: CDR1 SGHTA, CDR2 FQGNSA. This CDR3 spans 12 amino acids. V was trimmed by 5 bases and J by 4 bases, leaving 7 bases between them. Written as DNA, the CDR3 is TGTGCCAGCAGCCCCGACTCAGATACGCAGTATTTT. It codes for CASSPDSDTQYF.

This clonotype occurred a few times. The gene calls are TRBV9 and TRBJ2-1; TRBD2 matches at 8 bases. Germline lookup yields CDR1 SGDLS and CDR2 YYNGEE. The CDR3 loop spans 14 amino acids. With V trimmed by 0 bases and J by 9 bases, 5 bases remained unmatched. The CDR3 DNA is TGTGCCAGCAGCGTAGCGGGACTAGTGGCTGAGCAGTTCTTC. Translation gives CASSVAGLVAEQFF.

Points on this clonotype: Because it lacks the conserved phenylalanine or tryptophan at the end, this CDR3 is likely a read error. Because the CDR3's place on the DNA is in doubt, the DNA is left out and the CDR3 is given as listed by TCRdb. This chain links TRBV7-9 with TRBJ1-1; no check of the table's D call, TRBD1, against the DNA was made. Germline CDR1 reads SEHNR; CDR2 reads FQNEAQ (reference sequence). The CDR3 is 15 amino acids in total, end residues counted. The CDR3 loop is CASSSHRGQETEAFI.

This clonotype was found many times. An end of the junction differs from the germline gene, which may be a read error. The chain links TRBV20-1 to TRBJ1-4; 8 nucleotides align to TRBD1. Germline CDR1 reads DFQATT; CDR2 reads SNEGSKA (reference sequence). The CDR3 has 13 residues. Here the CDR3 reads CSARDGRRQGRIF. The CDR3 DNA is TGCAGTGCTAGAGATGGGCGTCGACAGGGGAGAATTTTT.

In this sample, this clonotype turned up many times. The rearrangement links TRBV10-3 to TRBJ1-1, with D unclear. There are 14 residues in the CDR3. Germline CDR1 and CDR2: ENHRY and SYGVKD. V shed 0 bases and J shed 7 bases, with 12 bases lying between them. The CDR3 bases are TGTGCCATCAGTGAGTCCACTGGGGTAAATGAAGCTTTCTTT. This gives the protein CAISESTGVNEAFF.

This chain links TRBV20-1 with TRBJ1-1; 10 nucleotides align to TRBD1. Germline assignment: CDR1 DFQATT and CDR2 SNEGSKA (reference sequence). CDR3 length: 15 residues. V was clipped by 4 bases and J by 6 bases; unmatched bases: 11. The DNA for the CDR3 is TGCAGTGCTACCTATATGACAGGGGGCGATCCTGAAGCTTTCTTT. Protein product: CSATYMTGGDPEAFF.

This clonotype came up many times. V is TRBV7-3 and J is TRBJ2-2; D possibly corresponds to TRBD2 (6 bases). V was trimmed by 5 bases and J by 0 bases, leaving 10 bases between them. The CDR3 totals 15 residues. Looked up from germline, CDR1 is SGHTA and CDR2 is FQGTGA. The CDR3 bases are TGTGCCAGCAGCCTGGGGGGACCGAACACCGGGGAGCTGTTTTTT. Its translation: CASSLGGPNTGELFF.

CDR3 coding DNA: TGTGCCAGCAGCTTAACCGCGGGATGGGAGTTTTATGTTGACACTGAAGCTTTCTTT. Protein: CASSLTAGWEFYVDTEAFF. The chain uses TRBV13 and TRBJ1-1; D is unresolved. The germline V gene has CDR1 PRHDT and CDR2 FYEKMQ (reference sequence). V was trimmed by 2 bases and J by 3 bases, leaving 25 bases between them. The CDR3 has 19 residues.

The chain uses TRBV2 and TRBJ1-5; D call uncertain. CDR3 length equals 13 residues. The V end lost 8 bases, the J end lost 0 bases, and 8 bases lay between the germline ends. The germline V gene has CDR1 SNHLY and CDR2 FYNNEI. The CDR3 spells CASASYSNQPQHF. The CDR3 DNA is TGTGCCAGCGCCAGCTATAGCAATCAGCCCCAGCATTTT.

There are many counts of this clonotype. This chain uses TRBV7-2 with TRBJ2-7; 9 nucleotides match TRBD1. From germline, CDR1 is SGHTA and CDR2 FQGNSA. The CDR3 contains 15 residues. Losses at the gene ends were 3 bases for V and 2 bases for J; bases not matched to a gene: 5. Written as DNA, the CDR3 is TGTGCCAGCAGCTTTAGTAGACAGGGGGCCTACGAGCAGTACTTC. This gives the protein CASSFSRQGAYEQYF.

This clonotype has a count of ten or more. The chain recombines TRBV12-3 or TRBV12-4 with TRBJ2-2, with D possibly matching TRBD1 (5 bases). Trimming shortened V by 6 bases and J by 3 bases, and 20 bases separated the two germline ends. The CDR3 is 17 residues long. This chain's CDR3 is CASSPARQSPYTGELFF. In nucleotides, the CDR3 is TGTGCCAGCAGCCCGGCTAGACAGAGCCCTTACACCGGGGAGCTGTTTTTT.

The chain carries TRBV7-8 and TRBJ2-5, with D possibly TRBD1 on 9 matching bases. CDR1 and CDR2 (germline): SGHVS, FQNEAQ. V lost 1 base, J lost 5 bases, and 14 bases lay in between. CDR3 length equals 15 residues. In DNA form, the CDR3 reads TGTGCCAGCAGCTTAGGCGGGGGGACAGGGGAGACCCAGTACTTC. This translates into CASSLGGGTGETQYF.

Ten or more counts support this clonotype. CDR3 sequence (DNA): TGCGCCAGCAGTCGGGACCAAAACAATGAGCAGTTCTTC. This gives the protein CASSRDQNNEQFF. The chain recombines TRBV5-1 with TRBJ2-1; D tentatively fits TRBD1 or TRBD2 (5 bases each). CDR1 and CDR2 (germline): SGHRS, YFSETQ. Trimming removed 5 bases from V and 5 bases from J, with 11 bases in between. CDR3 size: 13 residues.

This clonotype was counted at least ten times. The chain employs TRBV12-3 or TRBV12-4 and TRBJ2-2, with TRBD2 matching 8 bases. Trimming took 5 bases from V and 1 from J; bases not matched to a gene: 6. The CDR3 length is 16 residues. CDR3 sequence (DNA): TGTGCCAGCAGTCCCGGGACTAGAGGGAACACCGGGGAGCTGTTTTTT. Its translation is CASSPGTRGNTGELFF.

The table lists this clonotype with many counts. The rearrangement joins TRBV29-1 to TRBJ1-4, with D unclear. Trimming pared 5 bases from V and 7 bases from J, leaving 8 bases between. Germline V gives CDR1 SQVTM, CDR2 ANQGSEA. This CDR3 spans 11 amino acids. The CDR3 nucleotides are TGCAGCGTTCGGTACGGTGAAAAACTGTTTTTT. Translating gives CSVRYGEKLFF.

This clonotype occurred many times. This chain connects TRBV29-1 to TRBJ2-5; D is unclear. The V end lost 4 bases, the J end lost 2 bases, and 8 bases lay between the germline ends. Germline CDR1 is SQVTM and CDR2 is ANQGSEA. The CDR3 loop spans 12 amino acids. DNA of the CDR3: TGCAGCGTTGTGGCAGTTCAAGAGACCCAGTACTTC. As protein: CSVVAVQETQYF.

The rearrangement joins TRBV5-1 to TRBJ2-3; D unresolved. The V gene's germline CDR1 is SGHRS and CDR2 YFSETQ. The V end was cut by 2 bases, the J end by 5 bases, with 18 bases between. The CDR3 runs to 16 residues. CDR3 residues: CASSFLGAIDGDTQYF. The CDR3 coding sequence is TGCGCCAGCAGCTTTTTAGGAGCGATAGACGGAGATACGCAGTATTTT.

This clonotype was counted many times. J is TRBJ2-3 and V is TRBV4-2; D is unclear. V lost 0 bases and J lost 3, with 1 base in between. Germline CDR1 reads LGHNA; CDR2 reads YNFKEQ. The length of the CDR3 is 12 residues. The CDR3 region has the DNA TGTGCCAGCAGCCAAGAGACAGATACGCAGTATTTT. It translates to CASSQETDTQYF.